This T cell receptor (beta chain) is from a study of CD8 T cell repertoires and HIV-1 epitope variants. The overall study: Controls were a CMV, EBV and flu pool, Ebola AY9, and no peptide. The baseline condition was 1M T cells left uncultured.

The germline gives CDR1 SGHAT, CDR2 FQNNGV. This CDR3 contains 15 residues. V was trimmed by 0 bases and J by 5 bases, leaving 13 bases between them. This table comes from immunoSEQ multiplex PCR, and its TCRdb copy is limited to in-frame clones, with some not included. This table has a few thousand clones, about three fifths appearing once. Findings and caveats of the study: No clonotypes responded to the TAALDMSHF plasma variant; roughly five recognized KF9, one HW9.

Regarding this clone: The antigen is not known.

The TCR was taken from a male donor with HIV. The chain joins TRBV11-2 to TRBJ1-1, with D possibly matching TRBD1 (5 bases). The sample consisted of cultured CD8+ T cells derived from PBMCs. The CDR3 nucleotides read TGTGCCAGCAGCTTAGATTGGCAGGGAAGGACTGAAGCTTTCTTT. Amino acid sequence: CASSLDWQGRTEAFF.